A selection of T cell receptor beta chains follows, all from one sample in a study of blood T cell repertoires in COVID-19. TCRdb's table, derived via immunoSEQ multiplex PCR, lists solely in-frame clones and lacks some. This table holds 150,000 to 200,000 clones, around 73% found once. Material for sequencing was PBMCs or T cells enriched from blood (not recorded which). The origin of the receptors is a woman aged 45-65 years who had recovered from COVID-19. The CDR3 runs from the conserved cysteine through the conserved F or W. Fields, in order: clone size, D gene, J gene, V gene, CDR3 DNA, CDR3 protein. D genes are given only for firm matches. The size entry is marked missing in some rows and otherwise reads once, few, many or a size class.

clone_size: few
d_call: TRBD1
j_call: TRBJ1-5
v_call: TRBV28
cdr3_nt: TGTGCCAGCAGTTTAGGGGACAGGGAGGATCAGCCCCAGCATTTT
cdr3_aa: CASSLGDREDQPQHF

clone_size: .
d_call: .
j_call: TRBJ1-5
v_call: TRBV18
cdr3_nt: TGTGCCAGCTCCCGCACCGGAGACAGACTTTATAGCAATCAGCCCCAGCATTTT
cdr3_aa: CASSRTGDRLYSNQPQHF

clone_size: .
d_call: TRBD1
j_call: TRBJ1-2
v_call: TRBV4-2
cdr3_nt: TGTGCCAGCAGCCAGGGACAGGTCTATGGCTACACCTTC
cdr3_aa: CASSQGQVYGYTF

clone_size: .
d_call: .
j_call: TRBJ1-2
v_call: TRBV7-9
cdr3_nt: TGTGCCAGCAGCTTAGAAACAGGCCCCTATGGCTACACCTTC
cdr3_aa: CASSLETGPYGYTF

clone_size: .
d_call: TRBD2
j_call: TRBJ2-2
v_call: TRBV27
cdr3_nt: TGTGCCAGCAGTGGAAGACTAGCGGAGAGGACCGGGGAGCTGTTTTTT
cdr3_aa: CASSGRLAERTGELFF

clone_size: .
d_call: TRBD1
j_call: TRBJ1-1
v_call: TRBV28
cdr3_nt: TGTGCCAGCTTACAGGGGACCACTGAAGCTTTCTTT
cdr3_aa: CASLQGTTEAFF

clone_size: .
d_call: TRBD2
j_call: TRBJ2-7
v_call: TRBV2
cdr3_nt: TGTGCCAGTCAAATAGCGGGAGCCGTCTCCGAGCAGTACTTC
cdr3_aa: CASQIAGAVSEQYF

clone_size: once
d_call: .
j_call: TRBJ2-2
v_call: TRBV7-2
cdr3_nt: TGTGCCAGCAGCTTCCAGGGGGAGGACGGGGAGCTGTTTTTT
cdr3_aa: CASSFQGEDGELFF

clone_size: few
d_call: .
j_call: TRBJ1-1
v_call: TRBV3-1/TRBV3-2
cdr3_nt: TGTGCCAGCAGCCAAGATCTTGGAGGTGGGTCGTGCTTT
cdr3_aa: CASSQDLGGGSCF

clone_size: .
d_call: .
j_call: TRBJ2-2
v_call: TRBV29-1
cdr3_nt: TGCAGCGTTGGCGGTCCTGACCGCGGGGAGCTGTTTTTT
cdr3_aa: CSVGGPDRGELFF

clone_size: once
d_call: .
j_call: TRBJ1-2
v_call: TRBV4-2
cdr3_nt: TGTGCCAGCAGCCAAGACACGGGGGGGCGAGGCTACACCTTC
cdr3_aa: CASSQDTGGRGYTF

clone_size: .
d_call: TRBD1
j_call: TRBJ1-2
v_call: TRBV5-1
cdr3_nt: TGCGCCAGCAGCTGGATGGGGACAGGTGAGGACTATGGCTACACCTTC
cdr3_aa: CASSWMGTGEDYGYTF

clone_size: .
d_call: .
j_call: TRBJ1-2
v_call: TRBV7-9
cdr3_nt: TGTGCCAGCAGCGCGGAGGTCTATGGCTACACCTTC
cdr3_aa: CASSAEVYGYTF

clone_size: .
d_call: TRBD2
j_call: TRBJ2-7
v_call: TRBV5-1
cdr3_nt: TGCGCCAGCAGCCCCGCACTAGCGGGAGGGGGGTCCTCCTACGAGCAGTACTTC
cdr3_aa: CASSPALAGGGSSYEQYF

clone_size: .
d_call: TRBD1
j_call: TRBJ2-7
v_call: TRBV18
cdr3_nt: TGTGCCAGCTCACCACTTGGGACAGCTACCTACGAGCAGTACTTC
cdr3_aa: CASSPLGTATYEQYF

clone_size: .
d_call: .
j_call: TRBJ1-5
v_call: TRBV18
cdr3_nt: TGTGCCAGCTCACCACCGTCAGGTCACGATCAGCCCCAGCATTTT
cdr3_aa: CASSPPSGHDQPQHF

clone_size: .
d_call: TRBD1
j_call: TRBJ1-1
v_call: TRBV5-1
cdr3_nt: TGCGCCAGCAGCTTGGGACTGACAGGGACTGAAGCTTTCTTT
cdr3_aa: CASSLGLTGTEAFF

clone_size: .
d_call: .
j_call: TRBJ1-6
v_call: TRBV7-3
cdr3_nt: TGTGCCAGCAGCCTTCGACCGGGGAGTAATTCACCCCTCCACTTT
cdr3_aa: CASSLRPGSNSPLHF

clone_size: once
d_call: TRBD2
j_call: TRBJ2-7
v_call: TRBV6-5
cdr3_nt: TGTGCCAGCAGTAGCGGGAGAGGCGAGCAGTACTTC
cdr3_aa: CASSSGRGEQYF

clone_size: .
d_call: TRBD2
j_call: TRBJ2-7
v_call: TRBV6-5
cdr3_nt: TGTGCCAGCAGGCCCGTACTAGCGGGACCGTACGAGCAGTACTTC
cdr3_aa: CASRPVLAGPYEQYF

clone_size: .
d_call: .
j_call: TRBJ1-6
v_call: TRBV10-3
cdr3_nt: TGTGCCATCAGTGACAGGTTGGGAGAAAATTCACCCCTCCACTTT
cdr3_aa: CAISDRLGENSPLHF

clone_size: .
d_call: .
j_call: TRBJ1-5
v_call: TRBV5-1
cdr3_nt: TGCGCCAGCAGCTTGTCCAGGGATCAGCCCCAGCATTTT
cdr3_aa: CASSLSRDQPQHF

clone_size: once
d_call: .
j_call: TRBJ1-4
v_call: TRBV19
cdr3_nt: TGTGCCAGTAGTCCCGGAGGGCTAAATGAAAAACTGTTTTTT
cdr3_aa: CASSPGGLNEKLFF

clone_size: .
d_call: .
j_call: TRBJ1-2
v_call: TRBV28
cdr3_nt: TGTGCCAGCAGCCTCCCGGGGGGCTTTGGCTACACCTTC
cdr3_aa: CASSLPGGFGYTF

clone_size: .
d_call: TRBD2
j_call: TRBJ2-7
v_call: TRBV30
cdr3_nt: TGTGCCTGGAGTGGACTAGCGGGGGCCTCCTACGAGCAGTACTTC
cdr3_aa: CAWSGLAGASYEQYF

clone_size: .
d_call: TRBD1
j_call: TRBJ1-4
v_call: TRBV9
cdr3_nt: TGTGCCAGCAGCGCCAACAGGGGGCTCTTTGATGAAAAACTGTTTTTT
cdr3_aa: CASSANRGLFDEKLFF

clone_size: .
d_call: TRBD2
j_call: TRBJ2-7
v_call: TRBV7-9
cdr3_nt: TGTGCCAGCAGCTTAGGGTTAGCGGGAATGTACGAGCAGTACTTC
cdr3_aa: CASSLGLAGMYEQYF

clone_size: .
d_call: TRBD1
j_call: TRBJ1-1
v_call: TRBV14
cdr3_nt: TGTGCCAGCAGCCAAGAAATTCTACCAGCACAGGGGGAGCCTGAAGCTTTCTTT
cdr3_aa: CASSQEILPAQGEPEAFF

clone_size: .
d_call: TRBD1
j_call: TRBJ2-1
v_call: TRBV18
cdr3_nt: TGTGCCAGCTCACCCCTATTAGGGGCCGGGACAGGGGAAGGCAATGAGCAGTTCTTC
cdr3_aa: CASSPLLGAGTGEGNEQFF

clone_size: .
d_call: .
j_call: TRBJ2-2
v_call: TRBV18
cdr3_nt: TGTGCCAGCTCCGATCTTCCTAGTCTTGCCGGGGAGCTGTTTTTT
cdr3_aa: CASSDLPSLAGELFF

clone_size: .
d_call: .
j_call: TRBJ2-7
v_call: TRBV7-6
cdr3_nt: TGTGCCAGCAGCCGGGGTGGACCCCGACATGAAGAGCAGTACTTC
cdr3_aa: CASSRGGPRHEEQYF

clone_size: .
d_call: TRBD2
j_call: TRBJ2-1
v_call: TRBV24-1
cdr3_nt: TGTGCCACCAGTGATTTCCGCCTAGCGGGAGACAATGAGCAGTTCTTC
cdr3_aa: CATSDFRLAGDNEQFF

clone_size: few
d_call: .
j_call: TRBJ2-3
v_call: TRBV6-2/TRBV6-3
cdr3_nt: TGTGCCAGCAGTATAAGGGGTTTCTCAGATACGCAGTATTTT
cdr3_aa: CASSIRGFSDTQYF

clone_size: .
d_call: .
j_call: TRBJ1-2
v_call: TRBV20-1
cdr3_nt: TGCAGTGCCCAGGACAGTCTTGGCTACACCTTC
cdr3_aa: CSAQDSLGYTF

clone_size: .
d_call: .
j_call: TRBJ2-7
v_call: TRBV4-3
cdr3_nt: TGCGCCAGCAGCCAAGATCCAGGGCGGGAGCAGTACTTC
cdr3_aa: CASSQDPGREQYF

clone_size: .
d_call: TRBD1
j_call: TRBJ1-1
v_call: TRBV25-1
cdr3_nt: TGTGCCAGCAGTGAATATGTGACAGGGCGTCTTGGGGCTTTCTTT
cdr3_aa: CASSEYVTGRLGAFF

clone_size: .
d_call: .
j_call: TRBJ2-7
v_call: TRBV3-1/TRBV3-2
cdr3_nt: TGTGCCAGCAGCCTAATGGGGGGCTACGAGCAGTACTTC
cdr3_aa: CASSLMGGYEQYF

clone_size: many
d_call: TRBD1
j_call: TRBJ1-1
v_call: TRBV12-5
cdr3_nt: TGTGCTAGTGGTTTGGCAGGGGGGACAGAAGCTTTCTTT
cdr3_aa: CASGLAGGTEAFF

clone_size: .
d_call: .
j_call: TRBJ2-3
v_call: TRBV29-1
cdr3_nt: TGCAGCGTGATTCCCTCAGGGGTAGGCACAGATACGCAGTATTTT
cdr3_aa: CSVIPSGVGTDTQYF

clone_size: .
d_call: TRBD1
j_call: TRBJ1-5
v_call: TRBV14
cdr3_nt: TGTGCCAGCAGCCATCCGGGACAGGGTAAAGGAAGGGATCAGCCCCAGCATTTT
cdr3_aa: CASSHPGQGKGRDQPQHF

clone_size: .
d_call: .
j_call: TRBJ2-3
v_call: TRBV7-9
cdr3_nt: TGTGCCAGCAGCTATTCAACTAGCACAGATACGCAGTATTTT
cdr3_aa: CASSYSTSTDTQYF

clone_size: .
d_call: TRBD1
j_call: TRBJ1-1
v_call: TRBV6-2/TRBV6-3
cdr3_nt: TGTGCCAGCAGTTACGACAGGGGGCGATCGGCTTCTATGAACACTGAAGCTTTCTTT
cdr3_aa: CASSYDRGRSASMNTEAFF

clone_size: once
d_call: .
j_call: TRBJ2-2
v_call: TRBV24-1
cdr3_nt: TGTGCCACCAGTGGACAGGTCAACACCGGGGAGCTGTTTTTT
cdr3_aa: CATSGQVNTGELFF

clone_size: .
d_call: .
j_call: TRBJ1-2
v_call: TRBV7-9
cdr3_nt: TGTGCCAGCGGCATACGGGCTAACTATGGCTACACCTTC
cdr3_aa: CASGIRANYGYTF

clone_size: .
d_call: .
j_call: TRBJ2-6
v_call: TRBV6-5
cdr3_nt: TGTGCCAGCTCCAGGATATCTGGGGCCAACGTCCTGACTTTC
cdr3_aa: CASSRISGANVLTF

clone_size: .
d_call: TRBD2
j_call: TRBJ2-7
v_call: TRBV10-2
cdr3_nt: TGCGCCAGCAGTGACTGGGCGGGAGGGGCCTACGAGCAGTACTTC
cdr3_aa: CASSDWAGGAYEQYF

clone_size: .
d_call: TRBD2
j_call: TRBJ2-5
v_call: TRBV27
cdr3_nt: TGTGCCAGCAGTTCCCGAGGGGGACTAGCGGTAGAAGAGACCCAGTACTTC
cdr3_aa: CASSSRGGLAVEETQYF